The 5 T cell receptor beta chains below come from one sample, sequenced in a study of identical twins. TCRdb reprocessed the 5' RACE reads with MiXCR, giving one entry per CDR3 protein. This sample has fewer than 550,000 distinct CDR3 sequences, with roughly an eighth found just once. This sample was also put to use in a study of yellow fever vaccine responses in identical twins.

The specimen sequenced was CD4+ T cells sorted from blood. Receptors originate from a woman aged 18-35 years in good health.

There are a few counts of this clonotype. A single base separates this from a much larger clone, so it may be a read error. V is TRBV3-1 and J is TRBJ2-7; D gene ambiguous. This CDR3 is 12 amino acids long. In germline, CDR1 is LGHDT, CDR2 YNNKEL (reference sequence). Trimming took 5 bases from V and 0 from J, leaving 5 bases between them. CDR3 amino acids: CASSWSSYEQYF. In DNA, the CDR3 is TGTGCCAGCAGCTGGAGCTCCTACGAGCAGTACTTC.

The gene calls are TRBV3-1 and TRBJ2-1; 10 nucleotides agree with TRBD2. V lost 1 base, J lost 9 bases, and 6 bases stayed unmatched. The CDR3 consists of 15 residues. The germline CDR1 and CDR2 sequences are LGHDT and YNNKEL (reference sequence). This CDR3 is CASSQGAGGGREQFF. The CDR3 DNA reads as TGTGCCAGCAGCCAAGGAGCGGGGGGGGGTCGTGAGCAGTTCTTC.

This clonotype appeared a few times. Written as DNA, the CDR3 is TGTGCCAGCAACCTCAGACAGGGGTACCAAGAGACCCAGTACTTC. Translating gives CASNLRQGYQETQYF. This rearrangement joins TRBV6-2 or TRBV6-3 to TRBJ2-5; TRBD1 matches 8 bases. V lost 7 bases to trimming and J lost 0 bases; unmatched junction nucleotides: 7. The CDR3 totals 15 residues. Per germline, CDR1 MNHEY and CDR2 SVGEGT.

This clonotype occurred a few times. This chain uses TRBV27 with TRBJ2-7; D unclear. The V gene's germline CDR1 is MNHEY and CDR2 SMNVEV (reference sequence). V was pared by 6 bases and J by 8 bases, with 20 bases between. This CDR3 has 14 residues. The CDR3 reads CASRGSLDSPKQYF. CDR3 bases: TGTGCCAGCAGGGGTAGTCTCGATTCGCCGAAGCAGTACTTC.

About this clonotype itself: A read error may produce the germline difference seen at one junction end. The CDR3 DNA reads as TGTGCCAGCAGTCCGCGGGGGGCGGGCGATACGCACTATTTT. Its translation is CASSPRGAGDTHYF. The V gene is TRBV6-1, the J gene TRBJ2-3; TRBD2 matches 8 bases. Germline-derived CDR1 and CDR2 are MNHNS and SASEGT. The CDR3 covers 14 residues.